A selection of T cell receptor beta chains follows, all from one sample in a study of shared T cell receptors in the human thymus. Some clones are missing from TCRdb's copy, which holds only in-frame ones; the method was immunoSEQ multiplex PCR. The sample has about 730,000 clones; 80% to 90% are singletons. The same data also contributed to another study, on human thymus T cells.

The sequenced sample was thymocytes. The receptors here all came from a girl under three years old with a congenital heart defect. Both conserved end residues are part of each CDR3. The D gene is left open where the match is weak. Clone size is given for some rows only: seen once, a few or many times, or a class if the clone is expanded.

size | D | J | V | CDR3 | DNA
- | - | TRBJ1-2 | TRBV4-3 | CASSQGPAGYGYTF | TGCGCCAGCAGCCAAGGACCGGCAGGCTATGGCTACACCTTC
- | - | TRBJ1-6 | TRBV27 | CASSSPGDSYNSPLHF | TGTGCCAGCAGTTCCCCCGGGGACTCCTATAATTCACCCCTCCACTTT
once | - | TRBJ1-2 | TRBV28 | CASSSNRVYYGYTF | TGTGCCAGCAGTTCTAACAGGGTCTACTATGGCTACACCTTC
- | - | TRBJ1-1 | TRBV19 | CASIRRTMNTEAFF | TGTGCCAGTATTAGGCGGACTATGAACACTGAAGCTTTCTTT
- | - | TRBJ1-5 | TRBV28 | CASSLLPRFEQPQHF | TGTGCCAGCAGTTTATTACCCCGTTTTGAGCAGCCCCAGCATTTT
- | - | TRBJ1-6 | TRBV27 | CASGGGGYRDSPLHF | TGTGCCAGCGGGGGCGGGGGATACCGAGATTCACCCCTCCACTTT
- | TRBD1 | TRBJ1-2 | TRBV5-1 | CASSATGGAYGYTF | TGCGCCAGCAGCGCAACAGGGGGCGCCTATGGCTACACCTTC
- | TRBD1 | TRBJ2-5 | TRBV7-2 | CASSSIHTGGAEEETQYF | TGTGCCAGCAGCTCCATCCATACAGGGGGCGCTGAGGAAGAGACCCAGTACTTC
- | - | TRBJ1-1 | TRBV7-6 | CASSHGRVGGNTEAFF | TGTGCCAGCAGCCACGGCCGAGTGGGGGGGAACACTGAAGCTTTCTTT
- | - | TRBJ2-2 | TRBV28 | CASKPQVSPAGELFF | TGTGCCAGCAAGCCCCAAGTTTCCCCGGCCGGGGAGCTGTTTTTT
- | TRBD2 | TRBJ2-1 | TRBV11-2 | CASSLERLAVYNEQFF | TGTGCCAGCAGCTTGGAAAGACTAGCGGTATACAATGAGCAGTTCTTC
- | - | TRBJ1-2 | TRBV6-1 | CASSDGGDTF | TGTGCCAGCAGTGATGGAGGGGACACCTTC
- | - | TRBJ1-1 | TRBV6-5 | CASSYGSSRNTEAFF | TGTGCCAGCAGTTACGGGAGCAGCAGGAACACTGAAGCTTTCTTT
- | TRBD2 | TRBJ2-1 | TRBV28 | CASSRGLAGDYNEQFF | TGTGCCAGCAGTAGAGGACTAGCGGGGGATTACAATGAGCAGTTCTTC
once | - | TRBJ2-4 | TRBV11-2 | CASSSLGGAAKNIQYF | TGTGCCAGCAGCTCACTGGGGGGTGCAGCCAAAAACATTCAGTACTTC
- | - | TRBJ2-1 | TRBV10-3 | CAIRGVLYNEQFF | TGTGCCATCAGAGGGGTCCTCTACAATGAGCAGTTCTTC
- | - | TRBJ1-1 | TRBV7-4 | CASSLRGHNTEAFF | TGTGCCAGCAGCTTAAGGGGACACAACACTGAAGCTTTCTTT
- | - | TRBJ2-1 | TRBV7-9 | CASSLVLVGEQFF | TGTGCCAGCAGCTTAGTACTGGTTGGTGAGCAGTTCTTC
- | TRBD1 | TRBJ2-7 | TRBV7-6 | CASSSRQGQGRYEQYF | TGTGCCAGCAGCTCACGGCAGGGACAGGGGCGGTACGAGCAGTACTTC
- | TRBD1 | TRBJ1-2 | TRBV7-3 | CARLLDRAIYGYTF | TGTGCCAGACTCTTGGACAGGGCGATATATGGCTACACCTTC
- | TRBD1 | TRBJ2-7 | TRBV4-1 | CASSRTRTGGLLYEQYF | TGCGCCAGCAGCCGCACCAGGACAGGGGGACTCCTCTACGAGCAGTACTTC
- | TRBD2 | TRBJ2-7 | TRBV25-1 | CASRSEGLALPYEQYF | TGTGCCAGCAGGTCGGAAGGACTAGCTCTTCCCTACGAGCAGTACTTC
- | - | TRBJ1-1 | TRBV6-6 | CASSLTWNTEAFF | TGTGCCAGCAGTCTCACTTGGAACACTGAAGCTTTCTTT
few | - | TRBJ1-3 | TRBV7-2 | CASSPSFLPGRNTIYF | TGTGCCAGCAGCCCTAGTTTTCTACCCGGGAGAAACACCATATATTTT
- | - | TRBJ2-3 | TRBV4-1 | CASSQGCGQSTDTQYF | TGCGCCAGCAGCCAGGGTTGCGGGCAGAGCACAGATACGCAGTATTTT
- | - | TRBJ1-1 | TRBV7-4 | CASSLSSPQAFF | TGTGCCAGCAGCTTGTCGAGTCCCCAAGCTTTCTTT
few | TRBD1 | TRBJ1-1 | TRBV7-9 | CASRGARDSRTEAFF | TGTGCCAGCAGGGGGGCCCGGGACAGTCGTACTGAAGCTTTCTTT
- | TRBD1 | TRBJ1-6 | TRBV6-1 | CASSETRTGLILSSYNSPLHF | TGTGCCAGCAGTGAAACCCGGACAGGGTTGATCTTGAGCTCCTATAATTCCCCCCTCCACTTT
- | TRBD1 | TRBJ2-7 | TRBV5-1 | CASSLETGAEFLEQYF | TGCGCCAGCAGCTTGGAAACAGGGGCGGAATTCTTGGAGCAGTACTTC
- | - | TRBJ2-5 | TRBV27 | CASSSKAPGLQETQYF | TGTGCCAGCAGTTCAAAAGCTCCAGGGCTCCAAGAGACCCAGTACTTC
- | - | TRBJ1-1 | TRBV25-1 | CASSELPPREEGDTEAFF | TGTGCCAGCAGTGAACTCCCACCCCGGGAAGAGGGTGACACTGAAGCTTTCTTT
- | - | TRBJ1-6 | TRBV5-1 | CASSSKQGSTYNSPLHF | TGCGCCAGCAGCTCTAAACAGGGCTCCACCTATAATTCACCCCTCCACTTT